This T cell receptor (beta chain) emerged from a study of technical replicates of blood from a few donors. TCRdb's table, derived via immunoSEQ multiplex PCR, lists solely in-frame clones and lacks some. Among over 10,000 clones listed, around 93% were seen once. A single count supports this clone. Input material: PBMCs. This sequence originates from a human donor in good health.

In DNA, the CDR3 is TGTGCCAGCAGTGAGTATAGAGTTTACGAGCAGTACTTC. Translating gives CASSEYRVYEQYF. V and J are TRBV2 and TRBJ2-7, with D unclear. The germline V gene has CDR1 SNHLY and CDR2 FYNNEI. The CDR3 consists of 13 residues. The ends were cut back, 3 bases at V and 4 bases at J, with 10 bases in the middle.